Each of the 3 T cell receptor beta chains below was sequenced from the same sample in a study of cytomegalovirus exposure and HLA in healthy donors. Primers included in the PCR were 60 Vbeta and 13 Jbeta primers. Generated by immunoSEQ multiplex PCR, the TCRdb table keeps only in-frame clones and is missing some. The profile covers over 150,000 clones, with around 64% appearing a single time and under 3.5% taken by the ten largest. The sample was PBMCs. All receptors derive from a woman between 25 and 40 years old in good health and CMV-seronegative.

The CDR3 protein is CASSSPGLLPLRGEQFF. For the CDR3, the DNA is TGTGCCAGCAGCTCCCCTGGATTACTCCCCCTCCGGGGTGAGCAGTTCTTC. The chain couples TRBV7-6 to TRBJ2-1; perhaps TRBD2 as D (5 bases). The CDR3 length is 17 residues. Germline-derived CDR1 and CDR2 are SGHVS and FNYEAQ. The germline V and J ends were trimmed by 4 bases and 9 bases, with 25 bases remaining between them.

The V call is TRBV6-5, the J call TRBJ1-4; D is possibly TRBD1 (5 bases). Between the trimmed V and J ends, which lost 2 bases and 8 bases, there was a span of 18 bases. This CDR3 is 16 amino acids long. Germline CDR1 is MNHEY and CDR2 is SVGAGI. In DNA form, the CDR3 reads TGTGCCAGCAGTTACCGAGTTGGGCTTGGGGGGGAAAAACTGTTTTTT. Encoded protein: CASSYRVGLGGEKLFF.

The chain couples TRBV27 to TRBJ2-1; 10 bases map to TRBD1. The CDR3 runs 16 residues. V dropped 5 bases and J dropped 5; count of bases not matched to a gene: 9. Looked up from germline, CDR1 is MNHEY and CDR2 is SMNVEV (reference sequence). CDR3 region: CASSRQGARWDNEQFF. CDR3 nucleotide sequence: TGTGCCAGCAGTCGACAGGGGGCTAGATGGGACAATGAGCAGTTCTTC.